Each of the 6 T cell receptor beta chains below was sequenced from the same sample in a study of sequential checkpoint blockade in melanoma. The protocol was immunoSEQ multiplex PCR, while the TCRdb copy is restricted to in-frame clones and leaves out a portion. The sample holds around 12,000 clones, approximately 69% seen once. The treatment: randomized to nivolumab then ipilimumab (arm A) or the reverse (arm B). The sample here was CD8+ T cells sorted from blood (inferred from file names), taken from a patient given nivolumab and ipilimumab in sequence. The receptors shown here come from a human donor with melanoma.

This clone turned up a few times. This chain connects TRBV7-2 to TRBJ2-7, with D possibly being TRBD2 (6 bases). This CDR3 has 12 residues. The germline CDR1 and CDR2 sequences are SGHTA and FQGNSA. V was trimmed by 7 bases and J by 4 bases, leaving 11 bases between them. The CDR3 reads CASTNGGYEQYF. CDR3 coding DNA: TGTGCCAGCACTAATGGGGGGTACGAGCAGTACTTC.

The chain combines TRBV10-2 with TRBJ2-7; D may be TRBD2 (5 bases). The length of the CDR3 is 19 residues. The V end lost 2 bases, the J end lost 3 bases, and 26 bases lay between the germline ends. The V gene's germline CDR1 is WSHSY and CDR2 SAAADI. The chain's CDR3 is CASSEPPTSEGGSFYEQYF. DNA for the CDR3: TGCGCCAGCAGTGAGCCTCCTACTAGTGAGGGCGGTTCTTTCTACGAGCAGTACTTC.

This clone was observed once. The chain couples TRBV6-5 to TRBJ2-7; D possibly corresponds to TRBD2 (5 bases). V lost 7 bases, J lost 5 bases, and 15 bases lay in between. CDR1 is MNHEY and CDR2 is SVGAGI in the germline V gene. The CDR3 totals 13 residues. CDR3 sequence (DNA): TGTGCCAGCACGGGTCGGGGTTTAGACGAGCAGTACTTC. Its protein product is CASTGRGLDEQYF.

CDR3 DNA sequence: TGTGCCAGCAGCGTAACAGGGGGCACTGAAGCTTTCTTT. This encodes CASSVTGGTEAFF. This rearrangement joins TRBV9 to TRBJ1-1, with 8 bases identical to TRBD1. CDR3 length: 13 residues. Germline V gene sequence: CDR1 SGDLS, CDR2 YYNGEE. With 1 base clipped from V and 4 bases from J, the junction kept 0 bases outside the gene matches. Combining the CDR3 with reference TRBV9 and TRBJ1-1 gives the whole variable domain DSGVTQTPKHLITATGQRVTLRCSPRSGDLSVYWYQQSLDQGLQFLIQYYNGEERAKGNILERFSAQQFPDLHSELNLSSLELGDSALYFCASSVTGGTEAFFGQGTRLTVV.

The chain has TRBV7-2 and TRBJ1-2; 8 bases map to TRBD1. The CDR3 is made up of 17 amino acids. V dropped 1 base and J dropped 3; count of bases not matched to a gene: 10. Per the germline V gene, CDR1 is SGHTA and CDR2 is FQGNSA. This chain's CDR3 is CASSLGQGSETYYGYTF. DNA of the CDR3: TGTGCCAGCAGCTTAGGACAGGGGTCCGAAACATACTATGGCTACACCTTC. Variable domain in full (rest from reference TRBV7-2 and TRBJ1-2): GAGVSQSPSNKVTEKGKDVELRCDPISGHTALYWYRQSLGQGLEFLIYFQGNSAPDKSGLPSDRFSAERTGGSVSTLTIQRTQQEDSAVYLCASSLGQGSETYYGYTFGSGTRLTVV.

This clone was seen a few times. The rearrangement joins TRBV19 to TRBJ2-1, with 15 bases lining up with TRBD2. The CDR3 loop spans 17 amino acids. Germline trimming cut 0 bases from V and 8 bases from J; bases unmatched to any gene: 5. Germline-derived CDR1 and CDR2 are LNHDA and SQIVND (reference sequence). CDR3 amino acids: CASSIDWTSGRVDEQFF. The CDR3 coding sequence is TGTGCCAGTAGTATAGATTGGACTAGCGGGAGGGTAGATGAGCAGTTCTTC.